Below are 6 T cell receptor beta chains sequenced from a single sample in a study of Ad26.COV2.S vaccination and SARS-CoV-2 variants. Treatment specified: around 19 received Ad26.COV2.S at low or high dose, single or two shots; about 5 received placebo; per-sample allocation not given. All samples were drawn on day 63, counting from the first vaccine or placebo injection. Assay: immunoSEQ multiplex PCR; the TCRdb copy retains only in-frame clones and omits some. This sample carries fewer than 500,000 clones, 90% of them seen once, and the ten largest clones take around 4.5%. Specimen: peripheral blood, collected in a trial of Ad26.COV2.S vaccine versus placebo. These receptors all come from a person aged 18-65 years who received the Ad26.COV2.S COVID-19 vaccine or a placebo.

V gene TRBV28 combines with J gene TRBJ1-5, with 7 bases identical to TRBD1. This CDR3 spans 16 amino acids. Germline assignment: CDR1 MDHEN and CDR2 SYDVKM. V shed 5 bases, J shed 7 bases, and the junction held 14 bases outside the gene matches. In DNA form, the CDR3 reads TGTGCCAGCAGTCGAGGGAGGGGGCTATCACGCCAGCCCCAGCATTTT. Its translation: CASSRGRGLSRQPQHF.

This clone was seen only once. The chain employs TRBV5-1 and TRBJ1-1; tentatively, D is TRBD1 (5 bases). Germline values: CDR1 SGHRS, CDR2 YFSETQ. The V gene lost 4 bases and the J gene lost 6 bases, with 13 bases spanning the gap. The CDR3 runs to 13 residues. CDR3 loop: CASSLGREAEAFF. DNA for the CDR3: TGCGCCAGCAGCCTCGGCAGGGAAGCTGAAGCTTTCTTT.

This sequence joins TRBV28 and TRBJ2-1; no definite D call. The ends were cut back, 6 bases at V and 4 bases at J, with 4 bases in the middle. Germline CDR1 MDHEN, CDR2 SYDVKM. CDR3 length equals 11 residues. CDR3 sequence: CASSPYNEQFF. Here the CDR3 DNA reads TGTGCCAGCAGCCCTTACAATGAGCAGTTCTTC. The entire variable domain, with the rest obtained from reference TRBV28 and TRBJ2-1, is as follows: DVKVTQSSRYLVKRTGEKVFLECVQDMDHENMFWYRQDPGLGLRLIYFSYDVKMKEKGDIPEGYSVSREKKERFSLILESASTNQTSMYLCASSPYNEQFFGPGTRLTVL.

The chain is built from TRBV6-5 and TRBJ1-1; D perhaps matches TRBD1 (6 bases). The CDR3 is made up of 12 amino acids. The ends were cut back, 5 bases at V and 6 bases at J, with 10 bases in the middle. The germline gives CDR1 MNHEY, CDR2 SVGAGI. The CDR3 protein is CASSLQGSEAFF. The DNA for the CDR3 is TGTGCCAGCAGTCTACAGGGTTCTGAAGCTTTCTTT.

The rearrangement uses TRBV5-6 and TRBJ2-2; possibly TRBD2 for D (5 bases). Trimming removed 5 bases at V and 4 bases at J, with 9 bases between. The CDR3 has 13 amino acids. Germline CDR1 and CDR2: SGHDT and YYEEEE. This CDR3 is CASRPGSTGELFF. The CDR3 nucleotides read TGTGCCAGCAGGCCGGGGAGCACCGGGGAGCTGTTTTTT.

The V and J genes are TRBV18 and TRBJ2-7, with TRBD2 matching 10 bases. From germline, CDR1 is KGHSH and CDR2 LQKENI. V lost 3 bases to trimming and J lost 3 bases; unmatched junction nucleotides: 5. The CDR3 is 15 residues long. The CDR3 is CASSPLAGEFYEQYF. CDR3 nucleotide sequence: TGTGCCAGCTCACCCCTAGCGGGAGAGTTCTACGAGCAGTACTTC.